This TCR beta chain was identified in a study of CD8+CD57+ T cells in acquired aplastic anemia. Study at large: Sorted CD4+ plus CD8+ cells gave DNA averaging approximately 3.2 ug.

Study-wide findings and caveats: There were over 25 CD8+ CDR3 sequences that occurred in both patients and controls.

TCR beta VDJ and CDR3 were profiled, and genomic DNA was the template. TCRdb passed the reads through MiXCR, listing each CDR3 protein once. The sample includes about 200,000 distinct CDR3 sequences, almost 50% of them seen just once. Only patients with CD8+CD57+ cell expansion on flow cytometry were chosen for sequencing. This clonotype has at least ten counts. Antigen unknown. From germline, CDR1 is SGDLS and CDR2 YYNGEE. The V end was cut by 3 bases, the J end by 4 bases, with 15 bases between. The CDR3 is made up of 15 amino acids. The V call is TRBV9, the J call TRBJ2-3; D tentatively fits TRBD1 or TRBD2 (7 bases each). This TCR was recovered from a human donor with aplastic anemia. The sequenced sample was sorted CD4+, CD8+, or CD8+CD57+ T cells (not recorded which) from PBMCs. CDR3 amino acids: CASSAQGGASDTQYF. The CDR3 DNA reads TGTGCCAGCAGCGCCCAGGGGGGGGCATCAGATACGCAGTATTTT.